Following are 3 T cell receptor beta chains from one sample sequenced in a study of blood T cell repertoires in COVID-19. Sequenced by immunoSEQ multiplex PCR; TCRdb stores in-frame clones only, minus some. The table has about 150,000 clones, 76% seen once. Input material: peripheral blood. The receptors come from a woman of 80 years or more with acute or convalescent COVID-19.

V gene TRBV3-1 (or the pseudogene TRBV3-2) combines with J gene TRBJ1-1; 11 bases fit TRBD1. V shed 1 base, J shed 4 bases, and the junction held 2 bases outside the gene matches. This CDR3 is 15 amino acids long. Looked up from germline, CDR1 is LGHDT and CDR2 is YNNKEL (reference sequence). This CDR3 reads CASSQAGTGGTEAFF. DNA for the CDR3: TGTGCCAGCAGCCAAGCCGGGACAGGGGGCACTGAAGCTTTCTTT.

As DNA, the CDR3 is TGCAGTGCTAGTTCCGGACTAGCGGGAGTCCATGAGCAGTTCTTC. Protein product: CSASSGLAGVHEQFF. This rearrangement joins TRBV20-1 to TRBJ2-1; 13 bases fit TRBD2. V dropped 3 bases and J dropped 8; count of bases not matched to a gene: 7. The germline gives CDR1 DFQATT, CDR2 SNEGSKA (reference sequence). The CDR3 sequence is 15 residues long.

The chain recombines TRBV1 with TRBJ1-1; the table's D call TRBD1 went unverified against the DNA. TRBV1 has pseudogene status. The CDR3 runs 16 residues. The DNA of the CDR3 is TGCACCAGCAGCCGCCGGACAGGGGTGGTGAACACTGAAGCTTTCTTT. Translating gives CTSSRRTGVVNTEAFF.